The following is a T cell receptor (beta chain) sequence with its context. 60 Vbeta and 13 Jbeta primers were used in PCR. TCRdb keeps only in-frame clones here, not all; method: immunoSEQ multiplex PCR. The sample lists 98,000 or so clones, roughly 78% occurring once. Trimming stripped 1 base from V and 4 bases from J, with 16 bases between. This CDR3 comprises 17 residues. Per germline, CDR1 SGHNT and CDR2 YENEEA. This sample is part of a study of cytomegalovirus exposure and HLA in healthy donors. This clonotype was obtained from a woman aged 40 to 55 in good health and CMV-seronegative. The sequencing input was PBMCs. The chain is built from TRBV11-3 and TRBJ2-2, with D uncertain. The CDR3 DNA is TGTGCCAGCAGCTTAGGGGCTTTCGACCCAACCACCGGGGAGCTGTTTTTT. Its translation is CASSLGAFDPTTGELFF. Filled out from reference TRBV11-3 and TRBJ2-2, the complete variable domain reads EAGVVQSPRYKIIEKKQPVAFWCNPISGHNTLYWYLQNLGQGPELLIRYENEEAVDDSQLPKDRFSAERLKGVDSTLKIQPAELGDSAVYLCASSLGAFDPTTGELFFGEGSRLTVL.